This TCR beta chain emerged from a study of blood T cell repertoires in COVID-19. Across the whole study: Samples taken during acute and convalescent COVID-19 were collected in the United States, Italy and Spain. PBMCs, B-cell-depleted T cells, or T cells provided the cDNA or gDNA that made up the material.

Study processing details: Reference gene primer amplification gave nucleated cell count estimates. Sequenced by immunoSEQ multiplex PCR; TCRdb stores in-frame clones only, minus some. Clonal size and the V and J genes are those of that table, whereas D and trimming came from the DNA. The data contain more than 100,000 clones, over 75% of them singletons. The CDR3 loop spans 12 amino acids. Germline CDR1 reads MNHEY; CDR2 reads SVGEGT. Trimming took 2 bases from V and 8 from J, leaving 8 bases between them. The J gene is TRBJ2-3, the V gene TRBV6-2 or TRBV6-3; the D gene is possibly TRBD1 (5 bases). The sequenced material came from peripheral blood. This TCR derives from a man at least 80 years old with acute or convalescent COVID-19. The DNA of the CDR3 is TGTGCCAGCAGTTACGGCCAGGGTACGCAGTATTTT. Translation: CASSYGQGTQYF.